The clone carrying this T cell receptor beta chain was counted only a few times. This specimen belongs to a study of blood T cell repertoires in COVID-19. Study-level background: The United States, Italy and Spain were the sources of the acute and convalescent COVID-19 samples.

The CDR3 has 20 residues. V lost 3 bases, J lost 0 bases, and 27 bases lay in between. Germline V gene sequence: CDR1 DFQATT, CDR2 SNEGSKA (reference sequence). The repertoire was sequenced with immunoSEQ multiplex PCR; TCRdb's copy has only in-frame clones and lacks some. The sample has roughly 570,000 clones, roughly nine tenths seen once. The sequenced material came from peripheral blood. The chain links TRBV20-1 to TRBJ1-5, with a tentative D call TRBD1 (6 bases). The TCR comes from a woman aged 45-59 years with COVID-19, enrolled during active disease. The CDR3 coding sequence is TGCAGTGCTAGTCCCGGTCCGTTGCAGGGGCCATTGTCTAGCAATCAGCCCCAGCATTTT. It yields the protein CSASPGPLQGPLSSNQPQHF.